This T cell receptor (beta chain) was sequenced during a study of T cells in Graves' hyperthyroidism and ophthalmopathy. Study-wide results and caveats: Stable hyperthyroidism was told apart from ophthalmopathy by a model built on 13 V-J features. Among thyroid clonotypes expanded above 0.001, most also appeared in blood. The model anticipated ophthalmopathy a median approximately 6.6 months pre-onset.

This clonotype has a count of ten or more. Its specificity is unknown. RNA transcripts provided the source from which TCR beta CDR3 regions were amplified. The HTBI primer set was used in a first-round RT-PCR of the TCR CDR3. A single record per CDR3 protein comes from TCRdb applying MiXCR to the multiplex PCR reads. This sample has 500,000 to 600,000 distinct CDR3 sequences, with around 50% found just once. There are 17 residues in the CDR3. Germline CDR1 MGHRA, CDR2 YSYEKL. The V end was cut by 1 base, the J end by 2 bases, with 17 bases between. Exclusion followed for patients with uncontrolled infection, other autoimmune disease, pregnancy or lactation.

The TCR sequence derives from an adult woman with Graves' disease, either hyperthyroidism or ophthalmopathy (not recorded which). The sample consisted of peripheral blood or thyroid tissue (not recorded which). V usage is TRBV4-1 and J usage is TRBJ1-1; D call uncertain. The CDR3 nucleotides read TGCGCCAGCAGCCAAGCGGCCTTATCAGGTCCTAACACTGAAGCTTTCTTT. This sequence encodes CASSQAALSGPNTEAFF.